The TCR beta chain described here comes from a study of T cell responses to AZD1222 COVID-19 vaccine (TCRdb year 2021). Context from the whole study: AZD1222 recipients with second doses at about 4 weeks or about 12 weeks were pooled, because spike-specific TCR depth and breadth did not differ between schedules. A total of about 250 trial participants underwent TCR sequencing, of whom some 200 had received two doses of AZD1222 and around 26 had received two doses of the MenACWY control vaccine. Trial participants were enrolled by age into 18-55, 56-69 and 70-plus year subgroups, with roughly 150, 30 and 60 TCR-sequenced participants respectively. The full study reports these points: Spike-specific TCR breadth and depth rose significantly after two AZD1222 doses compared with day 0 and with MenACWY recipients. In the small 56-69-year group, the increase in depth fell short of significance, most likely because of low power. The vaccine-associated CD4 TCRs covered the entire spike protein, and the dominant responses fell in regions 160-218 and 743-854. Reportedly, close to half of the unique spike-specific TCRs recognized epitopes lying outside the regions that are mutated in the B.1.351 and B.1.1.7 variants. Participants were mostly white British, with more females than males. The authors suggested clonal diversity may have been underestimated. Conclusions about previously exposed vaccinees were limited because only six or seven AZD1222 recipients were SARS-CoV-2 seropositive at baseline. Because no day 14 peak-response samples were available, the repertoires could be characterized only after the peak T cell response.

Many counts were recorded for this clone. The clone's antigen remains unknown. No quality values exist for individual bases; no much larger clone is one base distant. Explained via the paper, the time point label denotes: baseline before first vaccination. The vaccinee samples were drawn from two UK trials, COV001 and COV002, one of which was a single-blind randomized controlled phase 2/3 trial testing AZD1222 (ChAdOx1 nCoV-19) in healthy adults. For TCRbeta chain sequencing, PBMC samples were collected from trial participants at day 0 and at day 28 after the second dose. CDR1 and CDR2 were assigned from the germline V gene as MNHEY and SVGAGI. Reading from cysteine to phenylalanine, the CDR3 counts 15 amino acids. Only the CDR3 DNA is retained, 45 bases long and in frame from the first base. The trim is 0 bases for V and 1 base for J, with a gap of 7 bases between the germline ends. The CDR3 regions of human TCRbeta chains were subjected to immunosequencing. As for the authors' bioinformatics: Repertoire TCRs were matched against a reference library of SARS-CoV-2-specific TCRs generated with the MIRA antigen-specificity platform. Breadth was defined as the fraction of unique TCRs that were SARS-CoV-2-associated, and depth was defined as the fraction of total T cells that were SARS-CoV-2-associated. Using the MIRA data, each spike-specific TCR was assigned both to the spike region to which the TCR was reactive and to a CD4 or CD8 class. Log10-transformed breadth and depth values were compared by one-way ANOVA with Sidak's multiple comparisons tests. TCRdb re-hosts the immuneACCESS table, in-frame sequences only. Its copies lack some clones; in the studies checked, an unresolved V gene accounts for under half of them, and the cause for the rest is not known. From that table come the V and J calls and clone size; the DNA was used to work out D and trimming. For this sample there are approximately 150,000 clones; almost 95% appear just once. Clones ranked in the top ten supply roughly 2.2% of the sample.

The chain joins TRBV6-5 to TRBJ1-3; no D gene can be assigned with confidence. The material was peripheral blood, obtained on day 0 of AZD1222 vaccination. The sequence was obtained from an adult in good health. CDR3 protein: CASSYSGESGNTIYF. The DNA sequence reads TGTGCCAGCAGTTACTCCGGGGAATCTGGAAACACCATATATTTT.